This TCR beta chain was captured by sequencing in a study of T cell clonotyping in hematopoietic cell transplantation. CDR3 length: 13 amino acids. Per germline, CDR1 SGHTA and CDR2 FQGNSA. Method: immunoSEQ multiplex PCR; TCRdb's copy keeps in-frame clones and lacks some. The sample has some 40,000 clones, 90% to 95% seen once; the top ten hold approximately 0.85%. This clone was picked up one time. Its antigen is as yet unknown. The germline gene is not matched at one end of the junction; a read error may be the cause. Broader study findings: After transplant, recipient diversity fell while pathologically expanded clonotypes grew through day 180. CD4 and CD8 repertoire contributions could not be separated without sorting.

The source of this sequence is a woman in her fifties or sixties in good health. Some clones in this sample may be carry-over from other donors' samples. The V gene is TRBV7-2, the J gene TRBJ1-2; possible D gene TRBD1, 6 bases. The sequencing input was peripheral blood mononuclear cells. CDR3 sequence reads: CASSLGGNYGYTF. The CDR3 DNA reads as TGTGCCAGCAGTTTAGGGGGAAACTATGGCTACACCTTC.